The present entry profiles one T cell receptor beta chain with its context. It has no known antigen specificity. No qualities accompany the bases; no much larger clone lies one base away. Germline trimming amounts to 5 bases on V and 7 bases on J, with 9 as the count of junction bases outside the gene matches. Spanning cysteine to phenylalanine, the CDR3 consists of 14 amino acids. The entry retains the CDR3 DNA only, 42 bases that are in frame from base 1. Reading the germline V gene (reference sequence) gives CDR1 SEHNR and CDR2 FQNEAQ. The TCR beta CDR3 regions were amplified from RNA transcripts. A first-round RT-PCR of the TCR CDR3 used the HTBI primer set with the Qiagen OneStep RT-PCR kit. Libraries were constructed in a second round of multiplex PCR, after which size selection and purification were performed. The libraries were sequenced on an Illumina HiSeq2000 using paired-end 100 bp reads. On the study's bioinformatics: SOAPnuke was used to process the raw data, throwing out any read that contained adapters or uncalled bases, had a mean Phred below 15, or lacked an exact constant-primer or identifier match. COPE v1.2.5 was used to merge the high-quality paired reads, and each unique nucleotide sequence was defined as a clonotype. MiTCR v1.1 was used to align the clonotypes against IMGT TRBV, TRBD and TRBJ reference segments. Analysis was restricted to V-J combinations with a frequency above 0.0001, which covered approximately 99% of repertoires. A TCS score was defined as the ratio of F50 (clonal expansion) to E x V (chaos), with BLOSUM62-based TCRdist applied between CDR3 peptides within each V-J. Welch's t-statistics and random forest reduced 500 to 650 V-J features to 13, which were used in a naive Bayes classifier (R e1071). TCRdb's own reprocessing of the public reads used fastp at Q25 and MiXCR and kept productive beta chains. Every CDR3 protein is listed once, alongside the most common genes and DNA of its rows. The V and J calls were determined by TCRdb, not by the authors. Across this sample there are approximately 490,000 distinct CDR3 sequences, with roughly 23% seen only once. The top ten clones comprise around 50% of the sample.

This entry belongs to a study of T cells in Graves' hyperthyroidism and ophthalmopathy (dated by TCRdb to about 2019). About the investigation overall: Peripheral blood samples were taken at initial diagnosis, before any treatment was given. To identify distinguishing TCR V-J signatures, a discovery cohort of 100 patients was used, comprising 43 with Graves' ophthalmopathy and around 60 with stable Graves' hyperthyroidism. The study also compared thyroid tissue and blood T-cell repertoires from 6 or 7 Graves' hyperthyroidism patients. An independent validation cohort of fewer than 20 hyperthyroidism patients and 17 patients who later progressed to ophthalmopathy tested prospective prediction of ophthalmopathy. According to the paper, TCR Vbeta CDR3 sequencing was carried out on some 130 peripheral blood samples, which came from 40 to 45 ophthalmopathy, some 73 hyperthyroidism and approximately 17 progressor patients. For training and testing, the approximately 92 patients in the discovery cohort were randomly divided in a 7:3 ratio. Once sampling was done, hyperthyroidism patients were given methimazole at a starting dose of 30 mg daily, whereas ophthalmopathy patients were given high-dose intravenous methylprednisolone.

Moderately to severely active disease, a Clinical Activity Score of at least 3, a NOSPECS grade of at least 4, and a duration under 3 months were present in ophthalmopathy patients. Any patient with an uncontrolled infection, another autoimmune disease, pregnancy or lactation was excluded. Diagnoses relied on clinical symptoms, serum thyroxine and TRAb, thyroid ultrasound and orbital computed tomography. PBMCs were separated from approximately 9.9 ml of fresh peripheral blood using Ficoll-Paque density gradient centrifugation. Trizol reagent was used to extract total RNA, and RNA quality was then checked on an Agilent 2100 Bioanalyzer. The paper's findings and limits, for the study overall: Sample size was not statistically predetermined, and investigators were not blinded to group allocation. Most expanded thyroid clonotypes (frequency above 0.001) were also found in blood, which suggests that blood repertoires may mirror thyroid immune responses. In cross-validation, a model built on a 13 V-J signature told ophthalmopathy apart from stable hyperthyroidism with under 90% sensitivity and 81% to 82% specificity, and in testing the same model reached 80%/75%. In validation, progression to ophthalmopathy was predicted by the model with roughly 71% sensitivity and 72% to 85% specificity, a median of around 5.9 months before onset.

This receptor was identified in a woman in her 70s with Graves' ophthalmopathy. The specimen sequenced was blood. The receptor chain draws on TRBV7-9 and TRBJ2-5, with TRBD2 identical over 8 junction bases. At the DNA level, the sequence is TGTGCCAGCAGCCGGACTAGCTTCACTGGGACCCAGTACTTC. It encodes CASSRTSFTGTQYF.